These 31 T cell receptor beta chains came from one sample sequenced in a study of cytomegalovirus exposure and HLA in healthy donors. Researchers ran the PCR with 60 Vbeta and 13 Jbeta primers. Profiled with immunoSEQ multiplex PCR; TCRdb holds only in-frame clones, not every one. The sample records 200,000 or so clones, about 79% being singletons. Material: PBMCs. The source of these receptors is a boy aged 2 to 10 in good health and CMV-seronegative.

The CDR3 protein is CASIQTYSNQPQHF. The CDR3 nucleotides read TGTGCCAGCATCCAAACATATAGCAATCAGCCCCAGCATTTT. This chain uses TRBV6-1 with TRBJ1-5; no reliable D call. The germline V gene encodes CDR1 MNHNS and CDR2 SASEGT. The CDR3 is 14 amino acids. V was cut by 7 bases and J by 0 bases, with 10 bases left in between.

This clone was seen a handful of times. The gene calls are TRBV7-2 and TRBJ2-5, with 8 bases aligning to TRBD1. Trimming took 5 bases from V and 5 from J; bases not matched to a gene: 7. The CDR3 consists of 14 residues. Per the germline V gene, CDR1 is SGHTA and CDR2 is FQGNSA. CDR3 sequence: CASSPRTGTETQYF. The DNA for the CDR3 is TGTGCCAGCAGCCCCCGGACAGGGACGGAGACCCAGTACTTC.

The chain recombines TRBV18 with TRBJ2-7, with a possible D match to TRBD2 (5 bases). V was pared by 0 bases and J by 0 bases, with 9 bases between. CDR1 and CDR2 from the germline V gene are KGHSH and LQKENI. There are 15 residues in the CDR3. CDR3 region: CASSPPTTDSYEQYF. The CDR3 DNA reads as TGTGCCAGCTCACCACCGACTACCGACTCCTACGAGCAGTACTTC.

The chain is built from TRBV7-9 and TRBJ2-1; 9 positions match TRBD2. From germline, CDR1 is SEHNR and CDR2 FQNEAQ (reference sequence). V shed 3 bases, J shed 2 bases, and the junction held 2 bases outside the gene matches. The CDR3 length is 15 residues. CDR3 nucleotide sequence: TGTGCCAGCAGCTTTGCGGGGGGGACCTACAATGAGCAGTTCTTC. It is translated as CASSFAGGTYNEQFF. The full variable domain, in which reference TRBV7-9 and TRBJ2-1 provide the parts outside the CDR3, is DTGVSQNPRHKITKRGQNVTFRCDPISEHNRLYWYRQTLGQGPEFLTYFQNEAQLEKSRLLSDRFSAERPKGSFSTLEIQRTEQGDSAMYLCASSFAGGTYNEQFFGPGTRLTVL.

This sequence joins TRBV19 and TRBJ2-1; the match to TRBD2 covers 8 bases. This CDR3 is built from 16 residues. In germline, CDR1 is LNHDA, CDR2 SQIVND (reference sequence). Trimming took 2 bases from V and 8 from J; bases not matched to a gene: 11. The CDR3 DNA sequence: TGTGCCAGTAGTATATATATCGGGGGGGCCGGGGATGAGCAGTTCTTC. As protein: CASSIYIGGAGDEQFF.

This rearrangement joins TRBV4-3 to TRBJ2-3, with a tentative D call TRBD2 (5 bases). The V end lost 1 base, the J end lost 2 bases, and 7 bases lay between the germline ends. CDR3 size: 14 residues. Germline V lookup: CDR1 LGHNA, CDR2 YSLEER. CDR3 loop: CASSQAGNTDTQYF. CDR3 nucleotide sequence: TGCGCCAGCAGCCAAGCCGGGAACACAGATACGCAGTATTTT.

This clone was recorded a few times. The V and J genes are TRBV4-1 and TRBJ1-2; D possibly corresponds to TRBD1 (6 bases). Germline V gene lookup returns CDR1 MGHRA and CDR2 YSYEKL. V was shortened by 2 bases and J by 1 base, with 8 bases between the two germline ends. The CDR3 extends over 14 amino acids. The CDR3 region has the DNA TGCGCCAGCAGCCAAACCAGGGGTAACTATGGCTACACCTTC. Its translation: CASSQTRGNYGYTF.

This clone has more than one count but fewer than ten. CDR3 sequence reads: CASSLGAADTEAFF. The CDR3 region has the DNA TGTGCCAGCAGCTTAGGTGCCGCGGACACTGAAGCTTTCTTT. The V and J genes are TRBV7-8 and TRBJ1-1; unclear D gene. V shed 1 base and J shed 3 bases, with 9 bases lying between them. From germline, CDR1 is SGHVS and CDR2 FQNEAQ. This CDR3 has 14 residues.

V and J are TRBV5-6 and TRBJ2-5; 11 bases agree with TRBD1. With the DNA end fitting TRBJ2-7 better, the J assignment may be wrong. The length of the CDR3 is 15 residues. Per the germline V gene, CDR1 is SGHDT and CDR2 is YYEEEE. The CDR3 DNA follows: TGTGCCAGCAGCTTAAGGGGACAGGGGGGTGGCGAGCAGTACTTC. It translates to CASSLRGQGGGEQYF.

This sequence joins TRBV4-2 and TRBJ2-1, with TRBD2 matching 9 bases. Germline V gene data show CDR1 as LGHNA and CDR2 as YNFKEQ. There are 17 residues in the CDR3. V shed 1 base, J shed 5 bases, and the junction held 9 bases outside the gene matches. The CDR3 sequence: CASSQAVRGGADNEQFF. The CDR3 nucleotides are TGTGCCAGCAGCCAAGCGGTTCGCGGGGGGGCCGACAATGAGCAGTTCTTC.

The chain joins TRBV6-6 to TRBJ2-4, with D tentatively TRBD2 (7 bases). V gave up 0 bases and J gave up 6 bases, with 12 bases separating them. Germline CDR1 reads MNHNY; CDR2 reads SVGAGI (reference sequence). CDR3 length equals 15 residues. The CDR3 region is CASSYSGGRANIQYF. The CDR3 DNA reads TGTGCCAGCAGTTACTCGGGGGGGCGGGCAAACATTCAGTACTTC.

The rearrangement joins TRBV9 to TRBJ2-7; D perhaps matches TRBD1 (6 bases). The germline V gene encodes CDR1 SGDLS and CDR2 YYNGEE. With 3 bases removed from V and 2 bases from J, the gap between germline ends came to 12 bases. The CDR3 totals 14 residues. The CDR3 spells CASSAQGFPYEQYF. For the CDR3, the DNA is TGTGCCAGCAGCGCCCAGGGGTTTCCCTACGAGCAGTACTTC.

This clone was observed a few times. The chain uses TRBV7-3 and TRBJ2-1; D is perhaps TRBD2 (6 bases). From germline, CDR1 is SGHTA and CDR2 FQGTGA. The V gene lost 4 bases and the J gene lost 0 bases, with 19 bases spanning the gap. This CDR3 contains 18 residues. CDR3 nucleotide sequence: TGTGCCAGCAGCTCCACCGTCTCTACTAGCAGCTCCTACAATGAGCAGTTCTTC. This gives the protein CASSSTVSTSSSYNEQFF. The variable domain in full, with the rest retrieved from reference TRBV7-3 and TRBJ2-1, is GAGVSQTPSNKVTEKGKYVELRCDPISGHTALYWYRQSLGQGPEFLIYFQGTGAADDSGLPNDRFFAVRPEGSVSTLKIQRTERGDSAVYLCASSSTVSTSSSYNEQFFGPGTRLTVL.

As concerns this clone: One junction end disagrees with the germline gene, perhaps due to a read error. The sample contains more than one DNA sequence encoding this CDR3. The rearrangement uses TRBV6-5 and TRBJ1-2; D is uncertain. This CDR3 has 13 amino acids. Germline CDR1 MNHEY, CDR2 SVGAGI. CDR3 loop: CASSYSGSYGYTF. CDR3 sequence (DNA): TGCGCCAGCAGTTACTCCGGTTCCTATGGCTACACCTTC.

This clone came up a few times. V and J are TRBV11-2 and TRBJ1-2; 7 nucleotides align to TRBD1. The V gene's germline CDR1 is SGHAT and CDR2 FQNNGV. Unmatched junction bases numbered 7, after V lost 4 bases and J lost 2 bases. The CDR3 sequence is 15 residues long. The CDR3 region has the DNA TGTGCCAGCAGCTCGTACAGGGGAAGGAACTATGGCTACACCTTC. This encodes CASSSYRGRNYGYTF.

This clone was recorded a few times. The chain recombines TRBV4-2 with TRBJ2-3, with 8 nucleotides matching TRBD2. J gave up 6 bases and V 0 bases, and 8 bases lay outside the gene matches. Germline assignment: CDR1 LGHNA and CDR2 YNFKEQ. The CDR3 is made up of 16 amino acids. As DNA, the CDR3 is TGTGCCAGCAGCCAAGAGGGCGGGGGGACGGGGGATACGCAGTATTTT. Amino acid sequence: CASSQEGGGTGDTQYF.

CDR3 protein: CASSLAGGETQYF. In DNA form, the CDR3 reads TGTGCCAGCAGCTTGGCGGGGGGGGAGACCCAGTACTTC. This chain connects TRBV5-8 to TRBJ2-5, with 8 bases fitting TRBD2. V was clipped by 0 bases and J by 5 bases; unmatched bases: 0. This CDR3 region has 13 residues. Per germline, CDR1 SGHTS and CDR2 YDEGEE. The full variable domain, in which reference TRBV5-8 and TRBJ2-5 provide the parts outside the CDR3, is EAGVTQSPTHLIKTRGQQATLRCSPISGHTSVYWYQQALGLGLQFLLWYDEGEERNRGNFPPRFSGRQFPNYSSELNVNALELEDSALYLCASSLAGGETQYFGPGTRLLVL.

This clone was seen a handful of times. The chain combines TRBV13 with TRBJ2-3; 11 nucleotides agree with TRBD2. The CDR3 consists of 19 residues. Germline CDR1 is PRHDT and CDR2 is FYEKMQ (reference sequence). Losses at the gene ends were 2 bases for V and 2 bases for J; bases not matched to a gene: 12. The CDR3 loop reads CASSLRQLAGAPTTDTQYF. CDR3 nucleotides: TGTGCCAGCAGCTTACGCCAACTAGCGGGAGCCCCTACCACAGATACGCAGTATTTT.

This chain links TRBV4-1 with TRBJ1-5, with a weak D call TRBD1 (5 bases). The CDR3 sequence is 16 residues long. V was shortened by 7 bases and J by 1 base, with 17 bases between the two germline ends. Germline assignment: CDR1 MGHRA and CDR2 YSYEKL. CDR3 protein: CASIGGGARSNQPQHF. Here the CDR3 DNA reads TGCGCCAGCATAGGTGGTGGGGCGCGGAGCAATCAGCCCCAGCATTTT.

The chain is built from TRBV19 and TRBJ1-6; 7 positions agree with TRBD1. The CDR3 loop spans 14 amino acids. With 6 bases clipped from V and 8 bases from J, the junction kept 7 bases outside the gene matches. Germline CDR1 reads LNHDA; CDR2 reads SQIVND (reference sequence). CDR3 DNA sequence: TGTGCCAGTAGAGAACAGGGGTGGGATTCACCCCTCCACTTT. Translated, it gives CASREQGWDSPLHF.

The chain links TRBV18 to TRBJ2-7, with 11 bases that match TRBD1. The CDR3 is 15 amino acids. Germline CDR1 is KGHSH and CDR2 is LQKENI. V shed 3 bases and J 5 bases; nucleotides not matched to a gene: 6. DNA for the CDR3: TGTGCCAGCTCACCGCGGACAGGGGGCATTAACGAGCAGTACTTC. This encodes CASSPRTGGINEQYF.

V usage is TRBV5-1 and J usage is TRBJ2-5; 9 bases match TRBD2. The V and J ends lost 1 base and 6 bases, in that order; junction bases with no gene match: 10. This CDR3 is 16 amino acids long. Per the germline V gene, CDR1 is SGHRS and CDR2 is YFSETQ. CDR3 sequence: CASSLNVASSGKTQYF. CDR3 DNA sequence: TGCGCCAGCAGCTTGAATGTCGCATCTAGCGGGAAGACCCAGTACTTC.

CDR3 loop: CASSLSGTGYTF. In DNA form, the CDR3 reads TGCGCCAGCAGCTTGTCGGGTACGGGCTACACCTTC. The V gene is TRBV5-1, the J gene TRBJ1-2, with no clear D. V was pared by 1 base and J by 8 bases, with 9 bases between. The CDR3 loop spans 12 amino acids. CDR1 and CDR2 from the germline V gene are SGHRS and YFSETQ.

This rearrangement joins TRBV2 to TRBJ1-1, with D hard to call. This CDR3 is 11 amino acids long. In germline, CDR1 is SNHLY, CDR2 FYNNEI. Trimming left V 4 bases short and J 8 bases short, with 8 bases between. The CDR3 bases are TGTGCCAGCAGTGGGGCAGTAGAAGCTTTCTTT. Protein: CASSGAVEAFF.

This rearrangement joins TRBV11-3 to TRBJ2-1, with D tentatively TRBD1 (6 bases). V was pared by 6 bases and J by 3 bases, with 18 bases between. Germline CDR1 is SGHNT and CDR2 is YENEEA. CDR3 length: 16 amino acids. For the CDR3, the DNA is TGTGCCAGCAGTGAATCCAATAGGGGGTACTACAATGAGCAGTTCTTC. Translated: CASSESNRGYYNEQFF.

The chain carries TRBV18 and TRBJ2-7, with D possibly being TRBD2 (6 bases). Germline V gene sequence: CDR1 KGHSH, CDR2 LQKENI. V dropped 2 bases and J dropped 2 bases, with 10 bases sitting between them. The CDR3 sequence is 14 residues long. The CDR3 bases are TGTGCCAGCTCACCAGGGACTCTCGCCTACGAGCAGTACTTC. Translated, it gives CASSPGTLAYEQYF.

This chain links TRBV19 with TRBJ2-4; D uncertain. Trimming stripped 3 bases from V and 9 bases from J, with 15 bases between. CDR3 length: 14 amino acids. CDR1 is LNHDA, CDR2 SQIVND, per germline (reference sequence). CDR3 sequence: CASSIEVSTGIQYF. The CDR3 region has the DNA TGTGCCAGTAGTATTGAGGTCTCCACCGGCATTCAGTACTTC.

The chain joins TRBV5-4 to TRBJ2-3; 9 positions match TRBD1. This CDR3 has 15 residues. The germline CDR1 and CDR2 sequences are SGHNT and YYREEE (reference sequence). Trimming cost V 0 bases and J 10 bases; bases outside gene matches: 9. The CDR3 here is CASSLGQGEGYPQYF. In DNA form, the CDR3 reads TGTGCCAGCAGCTTGGGACAGGGGGAAGGGTACCCGCAGTATTTT.

The V and J genes are TRBV27 and TRBJ1-6; 7 bases fit TRBD1. In germline, CDR1 is MNHEY, CDR2 SMNVEV (reference sequence). This CDR3 spans 16 amino acids. V was clipped by 4 bases and J by 7 bases; unmatched bases: 10. This CDR3 reads CASSSTGRIYNSPLHF. CDR3 nucleotide sequence: TGTGCCAGCAGTTCGACAGGGAGGATTTACAATTCACCCCTCCACTTT.

The chain is built from TRBV7-3 and TRBJ2-4; D may be TRBD2 (6 bases). Germline values: CDR1 SGHTA, CDR2 FQGTGA. This CDR3 region has 14 residues. V lost 4 bases to trimming and J lost 5 bases, with 12 bases between them. The CDR3 region is CASSYGGAQNIQYF. In nucleotides, the CDR3 is TGTGCCAGCAGCTACGGCGGGGCCCAAAACATTCAGTACTTC.

V and J are TRBV11-2 and TRBJ1-6; possibly TRBD1 for D (5 bases). CDR1 is SGHAT, CDR2 FQNNGV, per germline. V gave up 5 bases and J gave up 7 bases, with 15 bases separating them. This CDR3 region has 15 residues. As DNA, the CDR3 is TGTGCCAGCAGCCCCCGGCCCGGGGGGAATTCACCCCTCCACTTT. It encodes CASSPRPGGNSPLHF.